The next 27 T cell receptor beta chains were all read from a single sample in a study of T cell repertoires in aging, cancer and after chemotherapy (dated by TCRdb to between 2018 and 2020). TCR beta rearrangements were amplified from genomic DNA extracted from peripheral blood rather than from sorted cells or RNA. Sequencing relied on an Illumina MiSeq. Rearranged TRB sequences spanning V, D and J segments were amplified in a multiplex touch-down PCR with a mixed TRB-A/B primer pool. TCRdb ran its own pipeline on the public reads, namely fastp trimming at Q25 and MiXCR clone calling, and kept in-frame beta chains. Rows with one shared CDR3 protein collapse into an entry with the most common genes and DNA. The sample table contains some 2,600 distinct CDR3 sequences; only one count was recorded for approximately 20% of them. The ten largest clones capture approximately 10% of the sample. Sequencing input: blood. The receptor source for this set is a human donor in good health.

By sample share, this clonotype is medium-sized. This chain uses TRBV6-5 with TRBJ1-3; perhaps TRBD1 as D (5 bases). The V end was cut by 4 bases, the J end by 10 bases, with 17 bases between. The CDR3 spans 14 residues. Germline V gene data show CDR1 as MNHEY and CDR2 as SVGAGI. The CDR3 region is CASSSLGTIETIYF. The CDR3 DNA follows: TGTGCCAGCAGTTCCCTGGGGACGATAGAGACCATATATTTT.

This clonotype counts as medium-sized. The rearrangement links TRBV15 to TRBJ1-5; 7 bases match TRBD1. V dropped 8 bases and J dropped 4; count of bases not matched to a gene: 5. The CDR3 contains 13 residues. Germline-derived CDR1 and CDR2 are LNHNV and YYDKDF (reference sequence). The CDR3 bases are TGTGCCACCCAGACAGGGTTAAATCAGCCCCAGCATTTT. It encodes CATQTGLNQPQHF.

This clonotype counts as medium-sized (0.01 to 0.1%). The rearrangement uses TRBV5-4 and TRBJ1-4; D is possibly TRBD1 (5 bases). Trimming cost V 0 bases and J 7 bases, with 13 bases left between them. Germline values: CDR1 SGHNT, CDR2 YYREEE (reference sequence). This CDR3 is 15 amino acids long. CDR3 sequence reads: CASSLGGGPSEKLFF. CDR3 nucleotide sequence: TGTGCCAGCAGCTTGGGCGGGGGACCGAGTGAAAAACTGTTTTTT. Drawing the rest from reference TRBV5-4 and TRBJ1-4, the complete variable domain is ETGVTQSPTHLIKTRGQQVTLRCSSQSGHNTVSWYQQALGQGPQFIFQYYREEENGRGNFPPRFSGLQFPNYSSELNVNALELDDSALYLCASSLGGGPSEKLFFGSGTQLSVL.

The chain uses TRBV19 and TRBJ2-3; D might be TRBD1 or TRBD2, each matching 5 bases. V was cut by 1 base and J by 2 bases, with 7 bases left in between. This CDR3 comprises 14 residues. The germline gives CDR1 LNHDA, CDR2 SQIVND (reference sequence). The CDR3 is CASSIAGHTDTQYF. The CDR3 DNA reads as TGTGCCAGTAGTATAGCGGGGCACACAGATACGCAGTATTTT.

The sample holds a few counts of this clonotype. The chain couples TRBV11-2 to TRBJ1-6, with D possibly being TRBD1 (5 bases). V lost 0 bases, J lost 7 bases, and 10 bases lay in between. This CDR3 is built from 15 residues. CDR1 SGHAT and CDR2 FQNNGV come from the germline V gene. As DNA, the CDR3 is TGTGCCAGCAGCTTAGAAACAGGAGGGAATTCACCCCTCCACTTT. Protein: CASSLETGGNSPLHF.

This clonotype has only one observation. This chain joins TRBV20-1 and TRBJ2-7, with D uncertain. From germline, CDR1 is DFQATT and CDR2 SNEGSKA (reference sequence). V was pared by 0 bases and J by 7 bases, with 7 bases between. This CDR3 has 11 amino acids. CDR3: CSARDVTEQYF. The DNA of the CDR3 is TGCAGTGCTAGAGATGTGACAGAGCAGTACTTC.

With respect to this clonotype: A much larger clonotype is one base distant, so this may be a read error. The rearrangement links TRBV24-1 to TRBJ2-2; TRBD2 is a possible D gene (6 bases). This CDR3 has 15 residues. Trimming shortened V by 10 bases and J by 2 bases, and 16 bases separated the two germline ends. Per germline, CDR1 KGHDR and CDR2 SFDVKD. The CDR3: CATRAGQDNTGELFF. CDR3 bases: TGTGCCACACGGGCGGGGCAGGACAACACCGGGGAGCTGTTTTTT.

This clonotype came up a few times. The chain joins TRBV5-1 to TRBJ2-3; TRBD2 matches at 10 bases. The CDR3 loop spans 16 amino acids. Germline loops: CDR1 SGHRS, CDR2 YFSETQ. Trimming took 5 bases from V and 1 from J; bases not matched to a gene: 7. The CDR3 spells CASSRLAGDGTDTQYF. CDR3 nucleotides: TGCGCCAGCAGTAGGCTAGCGGGGGACGGCACAGATACGCAGTATTTT.

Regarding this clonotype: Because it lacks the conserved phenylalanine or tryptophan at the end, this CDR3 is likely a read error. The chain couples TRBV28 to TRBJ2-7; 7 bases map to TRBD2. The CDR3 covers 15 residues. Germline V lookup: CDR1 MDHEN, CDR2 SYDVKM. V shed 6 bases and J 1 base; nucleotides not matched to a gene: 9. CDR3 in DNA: TGTGCCAGCAGCCTGGGGGGTAGCGGGTCCTACGAGCAGTACTTA. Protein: CASSLGGSGSYEQYL.

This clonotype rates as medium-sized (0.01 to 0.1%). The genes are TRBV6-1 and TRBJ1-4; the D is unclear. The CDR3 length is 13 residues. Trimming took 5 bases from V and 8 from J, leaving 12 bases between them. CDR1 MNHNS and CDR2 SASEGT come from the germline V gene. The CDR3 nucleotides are TGTGCCAGCAGTACCAATTGGTGGGAAAAACTGTTTTTT. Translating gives CASSTNWWEKLFF.

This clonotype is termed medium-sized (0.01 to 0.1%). The CDR3 bases are TGTGCCAGCAGTTTGACAGGGGAAGCTAATGAAAAACTGTTTTTT. Translation: CASSLTGEANEKLFF. The chain carries TRBV6-6 and TRBJ1-4, with TRBD1 identical over 8 bases. Germline CDR1 is MNHNY and CDR2 is SVGAGI (reference sequence). Germline trimming cut 4 bases from V and 3 bases from J; bases unmatched to any gene: 4. This CDR3 contains 15 residues.

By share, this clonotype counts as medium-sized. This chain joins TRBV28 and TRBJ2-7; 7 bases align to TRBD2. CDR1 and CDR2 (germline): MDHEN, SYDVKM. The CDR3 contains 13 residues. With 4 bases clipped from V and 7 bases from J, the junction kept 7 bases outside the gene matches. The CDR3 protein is CASSWEGWGEQYF. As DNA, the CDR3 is TGTGCCAGCAGTTGGGAGGGGTGGGGTGAGCAGTACTTC.

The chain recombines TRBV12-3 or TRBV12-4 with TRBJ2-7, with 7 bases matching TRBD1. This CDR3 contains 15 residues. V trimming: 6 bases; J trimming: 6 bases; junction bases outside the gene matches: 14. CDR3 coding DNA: TGTGCCAGCAGCCCCTGGACAGGCGACGTTTCCGAGCAGTACTTC. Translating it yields CASSPWTGDVSEQYF.

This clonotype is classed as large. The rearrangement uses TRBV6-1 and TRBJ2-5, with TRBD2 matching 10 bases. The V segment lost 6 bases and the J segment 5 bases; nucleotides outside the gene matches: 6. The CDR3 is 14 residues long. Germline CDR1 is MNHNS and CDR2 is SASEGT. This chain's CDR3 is CASRQRGGRETQYF. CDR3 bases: TGTGCCAGCAGGCAGCGGGGGGGCAGGGAGACCCAGTACTTC.

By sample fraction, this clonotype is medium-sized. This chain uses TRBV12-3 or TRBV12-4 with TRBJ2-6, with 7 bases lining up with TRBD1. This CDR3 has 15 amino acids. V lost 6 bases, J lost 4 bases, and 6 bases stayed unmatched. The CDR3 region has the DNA TGTGCCAGCAGGCGACAGGGTAACGGGGCCAACGTCCTGACTTTC. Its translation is CASRRQGNGANVLTF.

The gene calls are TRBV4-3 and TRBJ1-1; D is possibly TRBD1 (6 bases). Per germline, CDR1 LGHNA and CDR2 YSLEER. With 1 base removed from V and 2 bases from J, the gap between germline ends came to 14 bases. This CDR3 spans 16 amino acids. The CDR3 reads CASSQGYSGDNTEAFF. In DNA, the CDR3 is TGCGCCAGCAGCCAAGGATATTCAGGGGACAACACTGAAGCTTTCTTT.

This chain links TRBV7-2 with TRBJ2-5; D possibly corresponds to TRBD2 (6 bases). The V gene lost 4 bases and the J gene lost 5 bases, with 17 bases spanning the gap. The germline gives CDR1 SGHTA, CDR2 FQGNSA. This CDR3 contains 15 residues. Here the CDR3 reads CASSYPGEFGETQYF. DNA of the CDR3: TGTGCCAGCAGCTACCCGGGGGAGTTCGGGGAGACCCAGTACTTC.

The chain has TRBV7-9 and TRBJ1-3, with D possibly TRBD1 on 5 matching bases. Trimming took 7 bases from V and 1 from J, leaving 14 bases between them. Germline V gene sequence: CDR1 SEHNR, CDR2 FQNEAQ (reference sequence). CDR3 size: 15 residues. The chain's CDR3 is CASNGGVLSGNTIYF. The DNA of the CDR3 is TGTGCCAGCAACGGGGGGGTATTATCTGGAAACACCATATATTTT.

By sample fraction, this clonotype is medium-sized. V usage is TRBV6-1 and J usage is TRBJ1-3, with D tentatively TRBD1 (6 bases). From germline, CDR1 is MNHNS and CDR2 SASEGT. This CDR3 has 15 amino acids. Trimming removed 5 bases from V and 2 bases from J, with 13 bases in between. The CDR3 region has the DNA TGTGCCAGCAGTTGGGGGCAGGGGACTGGAAACACCATATATTTT. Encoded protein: CASSWGQGTGNTIYF.

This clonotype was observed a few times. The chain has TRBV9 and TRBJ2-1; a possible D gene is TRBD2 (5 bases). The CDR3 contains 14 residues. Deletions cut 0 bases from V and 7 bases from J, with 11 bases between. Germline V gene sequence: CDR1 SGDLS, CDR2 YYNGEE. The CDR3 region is CASSVEGRDNEQFF. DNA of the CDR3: TGTGCCAGCAGCGTAGAAGGCCGGGATAATGAGCAGTTCTTC.

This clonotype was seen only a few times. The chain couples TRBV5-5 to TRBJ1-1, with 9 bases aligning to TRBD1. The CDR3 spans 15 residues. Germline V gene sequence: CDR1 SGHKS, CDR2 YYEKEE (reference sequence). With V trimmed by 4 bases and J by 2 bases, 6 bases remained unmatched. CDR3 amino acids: CASSPRTGENTEAFF. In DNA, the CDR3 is TGTGCCAGCAGCCCGCGGACAGGGGAAAACACTGAAGCTTTCTTT.

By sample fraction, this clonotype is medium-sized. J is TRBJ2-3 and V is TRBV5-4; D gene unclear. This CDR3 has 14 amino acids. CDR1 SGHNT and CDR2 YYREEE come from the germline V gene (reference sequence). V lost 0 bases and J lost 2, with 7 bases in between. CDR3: CASSLGPSTDTQYF. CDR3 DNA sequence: TGTGCCAGCAGCTTGGGGCCATCCACAGATACGCAGTATTTT.

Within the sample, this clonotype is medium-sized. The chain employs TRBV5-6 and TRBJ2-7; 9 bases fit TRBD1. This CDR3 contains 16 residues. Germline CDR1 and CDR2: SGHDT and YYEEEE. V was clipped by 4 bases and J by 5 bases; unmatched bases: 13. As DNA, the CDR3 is TGTGCCAGCAGCCTCCTTCCGGGACAGGGAAGCCACGAGCAGTACTTC. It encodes CASSLLPGQGSHEQYF.

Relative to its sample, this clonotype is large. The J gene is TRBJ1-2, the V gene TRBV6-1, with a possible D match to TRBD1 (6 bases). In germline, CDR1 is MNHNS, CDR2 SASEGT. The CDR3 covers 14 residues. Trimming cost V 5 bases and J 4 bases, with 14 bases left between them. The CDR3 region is CASSPGVFGYGYTF. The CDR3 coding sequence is TGTGCCAGCAGTCCAGGGGTATTTGGCTATGGCTACACCTTC.

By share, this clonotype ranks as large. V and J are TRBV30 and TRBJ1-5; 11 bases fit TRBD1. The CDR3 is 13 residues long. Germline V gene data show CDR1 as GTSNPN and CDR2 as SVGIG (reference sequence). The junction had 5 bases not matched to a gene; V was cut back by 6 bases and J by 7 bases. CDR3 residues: CACGQGARQPQHF. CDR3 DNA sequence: TGTGCCTGTGGACAGGGGGCTCGACAGCCCCAGCATTTT.

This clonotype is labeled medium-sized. The CDR3 region has the DNA TGTGCCAGCAGTTACTTGGGCACAGATACGCAGTATTTT. This translates into CASSYLGTDTQYF. V is TRBV6-6 and J is TRBJ2-3; D gene uncertain. The CDR3 is made up of 13 amino acids. Between the trimmed V and J ends, which lost 1 base and 1 base, there was a span of 3 bases. Germline V gives CDR1 MNHNY, CDR2 SVGAGI (reference sequence).

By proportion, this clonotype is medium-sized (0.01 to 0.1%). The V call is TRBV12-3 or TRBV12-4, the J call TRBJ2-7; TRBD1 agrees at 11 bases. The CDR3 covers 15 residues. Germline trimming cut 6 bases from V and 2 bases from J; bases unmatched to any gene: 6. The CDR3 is CASRPGTGGTYEQYF. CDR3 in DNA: TGTGCCAGCAGGCCCGGGACAGGGGGAACCTACGAGCAGTACTTC.